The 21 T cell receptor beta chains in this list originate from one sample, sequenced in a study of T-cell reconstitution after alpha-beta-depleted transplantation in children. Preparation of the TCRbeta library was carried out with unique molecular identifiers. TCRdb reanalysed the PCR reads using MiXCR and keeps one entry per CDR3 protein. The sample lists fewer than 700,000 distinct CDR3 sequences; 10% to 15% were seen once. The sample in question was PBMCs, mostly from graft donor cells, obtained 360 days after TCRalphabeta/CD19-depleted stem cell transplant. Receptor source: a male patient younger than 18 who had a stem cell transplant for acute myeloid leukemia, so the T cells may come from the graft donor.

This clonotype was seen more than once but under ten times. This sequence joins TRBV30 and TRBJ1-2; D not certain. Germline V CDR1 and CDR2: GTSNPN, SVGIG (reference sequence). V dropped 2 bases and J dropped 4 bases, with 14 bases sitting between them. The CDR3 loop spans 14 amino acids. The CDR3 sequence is CAWSLTNSRYGYTF. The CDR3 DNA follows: TGTGCCTGGAGTTTAACCAACAGTCGCTATGGCTACACCTTC.

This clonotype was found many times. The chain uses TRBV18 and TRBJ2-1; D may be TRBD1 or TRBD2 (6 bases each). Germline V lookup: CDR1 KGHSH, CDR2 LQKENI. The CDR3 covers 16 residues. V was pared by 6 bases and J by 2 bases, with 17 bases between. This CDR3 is CASSGLQGGAYNEQFF. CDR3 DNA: TGTGCCAGCTCGGGATTACAGGGAGGAGCCTACAATGAGCAGTTCTTC.

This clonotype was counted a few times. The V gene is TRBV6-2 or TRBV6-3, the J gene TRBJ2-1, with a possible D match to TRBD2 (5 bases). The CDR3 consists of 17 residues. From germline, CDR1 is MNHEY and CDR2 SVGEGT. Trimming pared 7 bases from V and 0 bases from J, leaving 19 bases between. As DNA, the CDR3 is TGTGCCAGCATCAATCCCGCGGGCTACAGCTCCTACAATGAGCAGTTCTTC. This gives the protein CASINPAGYSSYNEQFF.

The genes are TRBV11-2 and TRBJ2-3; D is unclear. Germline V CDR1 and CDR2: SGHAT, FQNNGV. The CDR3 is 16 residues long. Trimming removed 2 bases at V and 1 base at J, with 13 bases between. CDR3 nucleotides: TGTGCCAGCAGCTTACTTTTCGGTATGGGCACAGATACGCAGTATTTT. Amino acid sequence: CASSLLFGMGTDTQYF.

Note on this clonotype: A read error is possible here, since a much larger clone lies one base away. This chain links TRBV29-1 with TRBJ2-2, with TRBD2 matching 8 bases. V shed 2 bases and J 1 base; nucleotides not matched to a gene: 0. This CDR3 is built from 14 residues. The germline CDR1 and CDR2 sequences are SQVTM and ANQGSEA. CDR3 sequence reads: CSVEREGNTGELFF. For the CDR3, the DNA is TGCAGCGTTGAACGGGAGGGGAACACCGGGGAGCTGTTTTTT.

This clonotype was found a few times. The CDR3 loop reads CASSDITTEAFF. CDR3 nucleotide sequence: TGTGCCAGCAGTGATATTACGACTGAAGCTTTCTTT. J is TRBJ1-1 and V is TRBV2, with D uncertain. The germline gives CDR1 SNHLY, CDR2 FYNNEI. This CDR3 has 12 amino acids. Trimming removed 3 bases at V and 5 bases at J, with 7 bases between.

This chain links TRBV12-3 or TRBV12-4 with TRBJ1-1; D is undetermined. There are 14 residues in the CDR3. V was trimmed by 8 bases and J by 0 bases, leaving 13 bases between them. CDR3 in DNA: TGTGCCAGCGGGTGGCTGTTGATGAACACTGAAGCTTTCTTT. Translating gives CASGWLLMNTEAFF.

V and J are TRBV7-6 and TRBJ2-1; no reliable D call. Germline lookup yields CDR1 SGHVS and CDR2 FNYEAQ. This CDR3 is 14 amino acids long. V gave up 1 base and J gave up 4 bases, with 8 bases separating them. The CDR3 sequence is CASSLGHDYNEQFF. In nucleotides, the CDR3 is TGTGCCAGCAGCTTAGGACACGATTACAATGAGCAGTTCTTC.

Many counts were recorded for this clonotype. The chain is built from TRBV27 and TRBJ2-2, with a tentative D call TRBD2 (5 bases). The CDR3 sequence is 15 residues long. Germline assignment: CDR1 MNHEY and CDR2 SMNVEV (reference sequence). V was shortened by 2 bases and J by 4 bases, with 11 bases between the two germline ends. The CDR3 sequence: CASSLIGETTGELFF. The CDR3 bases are TGTGCCAGCAGTTTAATTGGGGAGACCACCGGGGAGCTGTTTTTT.

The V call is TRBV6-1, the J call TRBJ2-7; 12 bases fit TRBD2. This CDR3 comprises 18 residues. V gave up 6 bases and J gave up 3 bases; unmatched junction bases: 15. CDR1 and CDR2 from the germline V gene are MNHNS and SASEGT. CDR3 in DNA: TGTGCCAGCAGCTCGGGGCGGCTAGCGGGAGGGGTCGTCTACGAGCAGTACTTC. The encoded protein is CASSSGRLAGGVVYEQYF.

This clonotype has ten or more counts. In DNA form, the CDR3 reads TGCAGTGCTAGAGATCGGGGACTAGCGGGAGTCAGGTCCTACAATGAGCAGTTCTTC. Translating gives CSARDRGLAGVRSYNEQFF. V usage is TRBV20-1 and J usage is TRBJ2-1; 14 positions agree with TRBD2. This CDR3 spans 19 amino acids. J was trimmed by 1 base and V by 0 bases; bases with no gene match: 8. CDR1 is DFQATT and CDR2 is SNEGSKA in the germline V gene (reference sequence).

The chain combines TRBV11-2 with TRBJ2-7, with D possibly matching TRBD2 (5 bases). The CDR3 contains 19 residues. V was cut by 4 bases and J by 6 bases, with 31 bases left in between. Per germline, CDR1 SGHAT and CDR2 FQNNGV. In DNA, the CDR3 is TGTGCCAGCAGCTCCACCCTCCCCCTTCGCCGGGTCGCCCGGGGCGAGCAGTACTTC. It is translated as CASSSTLPLRRVARGEQYF.

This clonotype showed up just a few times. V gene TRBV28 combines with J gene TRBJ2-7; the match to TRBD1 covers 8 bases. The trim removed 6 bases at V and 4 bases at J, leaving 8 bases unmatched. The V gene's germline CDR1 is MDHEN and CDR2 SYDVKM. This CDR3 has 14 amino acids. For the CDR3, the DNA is TGTGCCAGCAGACCCGGGACAGGCGGGTACGAGCAGTACTTC. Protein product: CASRPGTGGYEQYF.

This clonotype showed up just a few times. This chain's CDR3 is CSGQTRGAKNIQYF. In nucleotides, the CDR3 is TGCAGCGGACAGACCAGGGGCGCCAAAAACATTCAGTACTTC. The gene calls are TRBV29-1 and TRBJ2-4; a weak D match, TRBD1 (6 bases). The V gene's germline CDR1 is SQVTM and CDR2 ANQGSEA. The CDR3 loop spans 14 amino acids. Trimming pared 7 bases from V and 1 base from J, leaving 14 bases between.

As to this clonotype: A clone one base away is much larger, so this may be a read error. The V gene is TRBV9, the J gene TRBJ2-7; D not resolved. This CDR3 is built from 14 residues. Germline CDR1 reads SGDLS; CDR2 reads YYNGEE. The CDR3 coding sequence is TGTGCCAGAAGCGTAGCTGCTAACAACGGCGAGCAGTACTTC. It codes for CARSVAANNGEQYF.

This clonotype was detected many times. DNA of the CDR3: TGCAGTGCTAGTCCCCTAGCGGGGGGGAGCGGTCCTACAGATACGCAGTATTTT. Amino acids: CSASPLAGGSGPTDTQYF. J is TRBJ2-3 and V is TRBV20-1, with 12 bases lining up with TRBD2. Germline trimming cut 3 bases from V and 3 bases from J; bases unmatched to any gene: 13. Germline loops: CDR1 DFQATT, CDR2 SNEGSKA (reference sequence). This CDR3 has 18 amino acids.

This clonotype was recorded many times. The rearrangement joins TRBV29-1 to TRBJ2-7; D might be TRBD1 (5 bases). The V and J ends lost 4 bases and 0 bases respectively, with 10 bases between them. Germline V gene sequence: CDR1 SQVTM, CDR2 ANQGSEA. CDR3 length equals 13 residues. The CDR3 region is CSVGQLDSYEQYF. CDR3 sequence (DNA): TGCAGCGTTGGACAGCTCGACTCCTACGAGCAGTACTTC.

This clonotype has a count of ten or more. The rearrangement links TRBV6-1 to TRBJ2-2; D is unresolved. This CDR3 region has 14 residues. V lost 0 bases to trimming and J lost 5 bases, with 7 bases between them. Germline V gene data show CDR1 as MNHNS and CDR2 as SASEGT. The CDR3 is CASSEALGTGELFF. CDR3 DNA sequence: TGTGCCAGCAGTGAAGCATTAGGGACCGGGGAGCTGTTTTTT.

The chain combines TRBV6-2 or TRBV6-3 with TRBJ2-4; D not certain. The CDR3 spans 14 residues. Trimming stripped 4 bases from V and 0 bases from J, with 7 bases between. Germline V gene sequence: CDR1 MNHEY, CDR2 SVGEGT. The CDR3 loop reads CASSWSLAKNIQYF. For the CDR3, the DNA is TGTGCCAGCAGTTGGAGCCTAGCCAAAAACATTCAGTACTTC.

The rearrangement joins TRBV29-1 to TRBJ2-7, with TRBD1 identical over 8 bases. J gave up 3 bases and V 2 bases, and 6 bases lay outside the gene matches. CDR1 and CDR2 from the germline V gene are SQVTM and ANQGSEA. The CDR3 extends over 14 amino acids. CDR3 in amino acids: CSVESDDRGYEQYF. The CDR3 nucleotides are TGCAGCGTTGAATCCGATGACAGGGGCTACGAGCAGTACTTC.

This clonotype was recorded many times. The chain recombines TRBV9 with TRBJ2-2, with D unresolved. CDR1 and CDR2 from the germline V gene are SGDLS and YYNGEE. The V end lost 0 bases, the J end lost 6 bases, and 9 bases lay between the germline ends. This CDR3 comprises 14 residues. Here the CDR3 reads CASSVGEVPGELFF. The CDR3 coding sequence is TGTGCCAGCAGCGTAGGAGAAGTCCCCGGGGAGCTGTTTTTT.